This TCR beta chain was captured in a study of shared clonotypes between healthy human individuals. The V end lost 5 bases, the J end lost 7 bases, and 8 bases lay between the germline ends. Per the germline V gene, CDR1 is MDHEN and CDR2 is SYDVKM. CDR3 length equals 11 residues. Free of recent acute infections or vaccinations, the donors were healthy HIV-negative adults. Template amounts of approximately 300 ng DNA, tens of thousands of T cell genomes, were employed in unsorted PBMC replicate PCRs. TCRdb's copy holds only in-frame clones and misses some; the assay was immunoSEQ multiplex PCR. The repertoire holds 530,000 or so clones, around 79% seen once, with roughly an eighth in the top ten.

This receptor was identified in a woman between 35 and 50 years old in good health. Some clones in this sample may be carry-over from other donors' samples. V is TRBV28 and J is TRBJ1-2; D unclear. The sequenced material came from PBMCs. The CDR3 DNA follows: TGTGCCAGCAGTGCCTTCGTTGGCTACACCTTC. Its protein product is CASSAFVGYTF.